What follows is one TCR beta chain and its context. Its recognized antigen is unknown. Per-nucleotide qualities are absent, and no much larger clonotype sits a single base away. Amplification of TCR beta CDR3 regions was carried out from RNA transcripts. For the first round of RT-PCR on the TCR CDR3, the HTBI primer set was used together with the Qiagen OneStep RT-PCR kit. Libraries were constructed in a second round of multiplex PCR, after which size selection and purification were performed. Paired-end sequencing of the libraries was performed with 100 bp reads on an Illumina HiSeq2000. As for the authors' bioinformatics: Raw data were processed with SOAPnuke, discarding reads with adapters, uncalled bases, mean Phred below 15, or no exact constant-primer or identifier match. COPE v1.2.5 was used to merge the high-quality paired reads, and each unique nucleotide sequence was defined as a clonotype. MiTCR v1.1 was used to align the clonotypes against IMGT TRBV, TRBD and TRBJ reference segments. The analysis included only V-J combinations with a frequency above 0.0001, which together covered 98% to 99.2% of the repertoires. A TCS score was defined as the ratio of F50 (clonal expansion) to E x V (chaos), with BLOSUM62-based TCRdist applied between CDR3 peptides within each V-J. Welch's t-statistics and random forest reduced some 510 V-J features to 13, which were used in a naive Bayes classifier (R e1071). Thyroid-blood repertoire similarity was quantified with the Morisita-Horn index. Using fastp trimming at Q25 and MiXCR clonotype assembly, TCRdb reanalyzed the public sequencing data and kept in-frame beta chains. Each entry is one CDR3 protein sequence, shown with its most common DNA and genes. These V and J calls derive from TCRdb rather than the authors' analysis. Present in this sample are hundreds of thousands of distinct CDR3 sequences, just under 45% of which were seen just once. Of the sample, 7% to 7.5% is held by the ten largest clones.

Relative to germline, V is 3 bases shorter and J is 4 bases shorter, with 10 bases between their ends. From the cysteine through the phenylalanine, the CDR3 covers 14 amino acids. Only the CDR3 region is kept as DNA, spanning 42 bases read in frame from base 1. Exclusion was applied to patients with uncontrolled infections, other autoimmune diseases, pregnancy or lactation. Diagnoses were based on clinical symptoms, serum thyroxine and TRAb, thyroid ultrasound and orbital computed tomography. Total RNA was extracted with Trizol reagent, and quality was checked on an Agilent 2100 Bioanalyzer. These data are taken from a study of T cells in Graves' hyperthyroidism and ophthalmopathy (dated by TCRdb to between 2019 and 2020). A note on the overall study: To identify distinguishing TCR V-J signatures, a discovery cohort of about 100 patients was used, comprising 43 with Graves' ophthalmopathy and around 57 with stable Graves' hyperthyroidism. Prospective prediction of ophthalmopathy was tested in an independent validation cohort of under 20 hyperthyroidism patients and 15 to 17 patients who later progressed to ophthalmopathy. In addition, the study compared T-cell repertoires in thyroid tissue and in blood from about six Graves' hyperthyroidism patients. The paper reports TCR Vbeta CDR3 sequencing of some 140 peripheral blood samples: 40 to 45 ophthalmopathy, about 75 hyperthyroidism and around 17 progressor patients. After sampling, hyperthyroidism patients received methimazole starting at 30 mg daily, and ophthalmopathy patients received high-dose intravenous methylprednisolone. For training and testing, the 95 to 100 patients in the discovery cohort were randomly divided in a 7:3 ratio. On the study overall, not on this receptor specifically: No statistical method was used to fix the sample size in advance, and group allocation was not hidden from the investigators. A model built on a 13 V-J signature distinguished ophthalmopathy from stable hyperthyroidism, reaching around 88% sensitivity and 81.08% specificity in cross-validation and 80%/75% in testing. Most expanded thyroid clonotypes (frequency above 0.001) were also found in blood, which suggests that blood repertoires may mirror thyroid immune responses. In validation, progression to ophthalmopathy was predicted by the model with around 71% sensitivity and 72.22% specificity, a median of roughly 6 months before onset.

This clonotype originated in an adult man with Graves' disease, either hyperthyroidism or ophthalmopathy (not recorded which). Recombination connected TRBV12-3 or TRBV12-4 to TRBJ1-3; the D gene is not confidently resolved. The material sequenced was peripheral blood or thyroid tissue (not recorded which). The nucleotides read TGTGCCAGCAGTTTCAACATAGCGGGAAACACCATATATTTT. This yields the protein CASSFNIAGNTIYF.